This entry concerns a single TCR beta chain. This entry is derived from a study of OX40 agonist ivuxolimab in advanced cancers. As for the study in general: Enrolled patients in dose escalation had cancers that were hepatocellular carcinoma, melanoma, renal cell or head and neck cancer.

TCRdb keeps only in-frame clones here, not all; method: immunoSEQ multiplex PCR. The data contain roughly 38,000 clones, around 85% of them singletons. This material consisted of CD4+ or CD8+ T cells sorted from blood, taken in a trial of the OX40 agonist ivuxolimab. The receptor was derived from an adult with an advanced solid tumor such as melanoma, head and neck, liver or kidney cancer.

The CDR3 region is CASSAHPPYTIYF. CDR3 DNA sequence: TGTGCCAGCAGCGCTCACCCTCCTTACACCATATATTTT. The rearrangement uses TRBV6-5 and TRBJ1-3; no clear D. Germline V lookup: CDR1 MNHEY, CDR2 SVGAGI. Trimming took 6 bases from V and 8 from J, leaving 14 bases between them. This CDR3 is 13 amino acids long.